Listed below are T cell receptor beta chains from one sample, sequenced in a study of T cell responses to AZD1222 COVID-19 vaccine. Sequencing was performed with immunoSEQ multiplex PCR; in TCRdb, only in-frame clones are kept and a portion is missing. The sample yields about 86,000 clones, more than 75% seen once. Sequenced here: peripheral blood, sampled 28 days after the second AZD1222 dose. The receptor set was obtained from an adult who received the AZD1222 COVID-19 vaccine. The CDR3 runs from the conserved cysteine through the conserved F or W. D genes are given only for firm matches. The size of a clone is reported for some rows only, either as once, few or many, or as a class for expanded clones.

v_gene	d_gene	j_gene	abundance	CDR3aa	CDR3nt
TRBV28	.	TRBJ1-4	.	CASSGLDRRVATNEKLFF	TGTGCCAGCAGTGGACTGGACAGAAGAGTTGCAACTAATGAAAAACTGTTTTTT
TRBV11-2	.	TRBJ2-7	.	CASSLRKTLGVHEQYF	TGTGCCAGCAGCTTGCGTAAGACCCTTGGGGTGCACGAGCAGTACTTC
TRBV2	.	TRBJ2-3	.	CASGQHTDTQYF	TGTGCCAGTGGACAGCACACAGATACGCAGTATTTT
TRBV19	.	TRBJ2-3	.	CASSLGSVGTDTQYF	TGTGCCAGTAGCTTAGGGTCCGTGGGCACAGATACGCAGTATTTT
TRBV15	.	TRBJ1-2	.	CATSRDAGVRGYTF	TGTGCCACCAGCAGAGATGCGGGAGTTCGTGGCTACACCTTC
TRBV7-2	.	TRBJ1-3	few	CASSLGAAGNTIYF	TGTGCCAGCAGCTTAGGGGCTGCTGGAAACACCATATATTTT
TRBV3-1/TRBV3-2	.	TRBJ2-5	.	CASSQGRLRETQYF	TGTGCCAGCAGCCAAGGGCGCTTACGGGAGACCCAGTACTTC
TRBV7-6	TRBD2	TRBJ2-3	.	CASSPELAGVSTDTQYF	TGTGCCAGCAGCCCGGAGCTAGCGGGGGTTAGCACAGATACGCAGTATTTT
TRBV7-8	.	TRBJ2-1	.	CASSLVSGYEQFF	TGTGCCAGCAGCTTAGTTTCCGGATATGAGCAGTTCTTC
TRBV9	TRBD1	TRBJ1-2	.	CASTHGQGEPNYGYTF	TGTGCCAGCACTCACGGGCAGGGGGAACCTAACTATGGCTACACCTTC
TRBV28	TRBD1	TRBJ1-1	few	CASSLYLRQGPTEAFF	TGTGCCAGCAGTTTATACCTCCGACAGGGCCCCACTGAAGCTTTCTTT
TRBV9	.	TRBJ2-6	.	CASSVDLAGANVLTF	TGTGCCAGCTCTGTGGATCTGGCTGGGGCCAACGTCCTGACTTTC
TRBV5-1	.	TRBJ2-1	.	CASSLARFPPGAVARYNEQFF	TGCGCCAGCAGCTTGGCTCGTTTCCCCCCCGGGGCGGTAGCGAGATACAATGAGCAGTTCTTC
TRBV11-3	.	TRBJ2-7	.	CASSLANSYEQYF	TGTGCCAGCAGCTTAGCTAACTCCTACGAGCAGTACTTC
TRBV11-3	.	TRBJ2-5	.	CASSLGYPGETQYF	TGTGCCAGCAGCTTAGGGTACCCCGGGGAGACCCAGTACTTC
TRBV7-3	.	TRBJ2-3	.	CASSSNAGTDTQYF	TGTGCCAGCAGCTCCAACGCAGGCACAGATACGCAGTATTTT
TRBV7-6	.	TRBJ1-4	few	CASSFGSSDEKLFF	TGTGCCAGCAGCTTTGGTAGCTCCGATGAAAAACTGTTTTTT
TRBV18	.	TRBJ2-7	.	CASSPFVGGLTYEQYF	TGTGCCAGCTCACCGTTCGTCGGAGGGTTAACCTACGAGCAGTACTTC
TRBV28	.	TRBJ1-5	once	CASSLLSPSSNQPQHF	TGTGCCAGCAGTTTATTGAGTCCCTCTAGCAATCAGCCCCAGCATTTT
TRBV11-2	TRBD1	TRBJ1-1	.	CASSRDRANEAFF	TGTGCCAGCAGCCGGGACAGGGCTAATGAAGCTTTCTTT
TRBV5-6	TRBD1	TRBJ2-3	once	CASSFPGQGADTQYF	TGTGCCAGCAGCTTTCCGGGACAGGGTGCAGATACGCAGTATTTT
TRBV4-1	TRBD1	TRBJ1-5	.	CASSSLGQGNQPQHF	TGCGCCAGCAGCTCTCTAGGACAGGGTAATCAGCCCCAGCATTTT
TRBV19	.	TRBJ2-1	.	CASSISWDGRNEQFF	TGTGCCAGTAGTATCTCTTGGGACGGACGGAATGAGCAGTTCTTC
TRBV5-6	.	TRBJ2-7	.	CASSSGGYYEQYF	TGTGCCAGCAGCTCCGGCGGTTACTACGAGCAGTACTTC
TRBV9	.	TRBJ1-1	.	CASSPHSDVNTEAFF	TGTGCCAGCAGCCCCCACAGCGACGTGAACACTGAAGCTTTCTTT
TRBV3-1/TRBV3-2	.	TRBJ1-6	.	CASSQAPGDSPLHF	TGTGCCAGCAGCCAAGCCCCAGGCGATTCACCCCTCCACTTT
TRBV6-5	.	TRBJ2-3	.	CASSYRADVAQYF	TGTGCCAGCAGTTACAGGGCGGATGTCGCGCAGTATTTT
TRBV9	TRBD1	TRBJ2-7	.	CASSVDGTGDYEQYF	TGTGCCAGCAGCGTAGATGGGACAGGGGACTACGAGCAGTACTTC
TRBV7-8	.	TRBJ2-5	.	CASSLAYRGGTQYF	TGTGCCAGCAGCTTAGCCTACAGAGGTGGGACCCAGTACTTC
TRBV4-2	.	TRBJ2-3	.	CASSRRLEGTDTQYF	TGTGCCAGCAGCCGCCGACTAGAAGGAACAGATACGCAGTATTTT
TRBV6-5	.	TRBJ1-6	.	CASRGGVESPLHF	TGTGCCAGCAGGGGCGGGGTTGAGTCACCCCTCCACTTT
TRBV12-3/TRBV12-4	.	TRBJ2-1	.	CASSFDNEQFF	TGTGCCAGCAGTTTTGACAATGAGCAGTTCTTC
TRBV9	.	TRBJ1-2	.	CASSASANYGYTF	TGTGCCAGCAGCGCCAGTGCTAACTATGGCTACACCTTC
TRBV29-1	.	TRBJ2-1	.	CSVTDGGGNEQFF	TGCAGCGTGACGGACGGTGGGGGCAATGAGCAGTTCTTC
TRBV4-3	.	TRBJ2-7	.	CASSQDRGSSQQYF	TGCGCCAGCAGCCAAGATAGAGGCAGCTCTCAACAGTACTTC
TRBV14	TRBD2	TRBJ2-3	.	CASSQDYLAGVDWADTQYF	TGTGCCAGCAGCCAAGATTACCTAGCGGGAGTCGATTGGGCAGATACGCAGTATTTT
TRBV19	.	TRBJ2-2	.	CASFGDTGELFF	TGTGCCAGCTTTGGGGACACCGGGGAGCTGTTTTTT
TRBV29-1	TRBD2	TRBJ2-1	.	CSAVLAGFDEQFF	TGCAGCGCCGTTCTAGCGGGTTTCGATGAGCAGTTCTTC
TRBV27	TRBD1	TRBJ2-7	.	CASSSYPGGDYNEQYF	TGTGCCAGCAGTTCATACCCAGGGGGTGACTATAACGAGCAGTACTTC
TRBV6-2/TRBV6-3	.	TRBJ2-7	.	CASSPGPNANYEQYF	TGTGCCAGCAGCCCCGGACCTAACGCAAACTACGAGCAGTACTTC
TRBV11-3	.	TRBJ2-7	once	CASSLQGGSYEQYF	TGTGCCAGCAGCTTACAGGGGGGGAGCTACGAGCAGTACTTC
TRBV11-3	TRBD1	TRBJ2-2	.	CASSLDPPGTGFTGELFF	TGTGCCAGCAGCTTAGACCCCCCCGGGACAGGGTTCACCGGGGAGCTGTTTTTT
TRBV7-2	TRBD2	TRBJ2-7	.	CASSSRRLAGIYEQYF	TGTGCCAGCAGCTCGCGAAGACTAGCGGGAATATACGAGCAGTACTTC
TRBV2	.	TRBJ2-1	.	CASRYGLAGDEQFF	TGTGCCAGCAGATACGGCCTAGCCGGGGATGAGCAGTTCTTC
TRBV2	TRBD1	TRBJ2-7	.	CASSDVETGMNEQYF	TGTGCCAGCAGTGATGTCGAGACAGGGATGAACGAGCAGTACTTC
TRBV5-1	.	TRBJ2-3	.	CASSFGGRSSTDTQYF	TGCGCCAGCAGCTTTGGGGGTCGCTCTAGCACAGATACGCAGTATTTT
TRBV6-5	.	TRBJ2-1	.	CASSYSYGDEQFF	TGTGCCAGCAGTTACTCGTACGGAGATGAGCAGTTCTTC
TRBV10-3	.	TRBJ2-1	.	CAISESVRSMDEQFF	TGTGCCATCAGTGAGTCTGTCCGCTCTATGGATGAGCAGTTCTTC
TRBV7-6	.	TRBJ2-7	.	CASSPGDYEQYF	TGTGCCAGCAGCCCAGGAGACTACGAGCAGTACTTC
TRBV6-5	TRBD1	TRBJ2-7	.	CASSRDRSYEQYF	TGTGCCAGCAGTCGGGACAGATCCTACGAGCAGTACTTC
TRBV2	.	TRBJ1-4	once	CASGSQGMFSEKLFF	TGTGCCAGCGGTTCTCAGGGGATGTTTAGTGAAAAACTGTTTTTT
TRBV5-1	.	TRBJ1-1	.	CASSLEQGNTEAFF	TGCGCCAGCAGCTTGGAACAGGGAAACACTGAAGCTTTCTTT